This T cell receptor beta chain was captured in a study of cytomegalovirus exposure and HLA in healthy donors. Across the whole study: In a later analysis, it was reported that the roughly 130 validation repertoires had been produced on the same platform as the roughly 700 repertoires belonging to the first cohort. Findings and caveats of the study: Rare sequences made up most TCRs, while some public TCRs were found in many donors. Cytomegalovirus status, reportedly, was diagnosed with high specificity and sensitivity by the classifier. In the roughly 120 validation repertoires, a later analysis found that first-cohort TCR clusters tended to co-occur.

Germline CDR1 and CDR2: SGHTA and FQGNSA. V shed 1 base and J shed 6 bases, with 16 bases lying between them. This CDR3 region has 15 residues. The table came from immunoSEQ multiplex PCR; TCRdb's copy has only in-frame clones and leaves some out. The sample lists some 170,000 clones, around 87% occurring once. This clone has a single count. Antigen: not known. Material: PBMCs. The TCR comes from a woman in her twenties or thirties in good health and CMV-seronegative. This chain connects TRBV7-2 to TRBJ2-7; a possible D gene is TRBD1 (6 bases). The CDR3 sequence is CASSLDGQGTSEQYF. CDR3 DNA sequence: TGTGCCAGCAGCTTAGACGGGCAGGGGACGAGCGAGCAGTACTTC.